Only one count was recorded for the clone carrying this T cell receptor (beta chain). Trimming cost V 6 bases and J 2 bases; bases outside gene matches: 9. The germline V gene encodes CDR1 MRHNA and CDR2 SNTAGT. CDR3 length: 18 amino acids. The sample belongs to a study of control samples from healthy donors and cancer patients. Here immunoSEQ multiplex PCR was the method, and the copy in TCRdb shows in-frame clones only, minus some. The data hold 70,000 to 85,000 clones, with 80% to 90% observed a single time. The sequencing input was PBMCs. This chain connects TRBV6-4 to TRBJ2-3; 15 bases are shared with TRBD2. The TCR originated in a man aged 55 to 69 with head and neck cancer. The CDR3 nucleotides are TGTGCCAGCAGCGCCGGACTAGCGGGGGGGGGCCACACAGATACGCAGTATTTT. Residues: CASSAGLAGGGHTDTQYF.